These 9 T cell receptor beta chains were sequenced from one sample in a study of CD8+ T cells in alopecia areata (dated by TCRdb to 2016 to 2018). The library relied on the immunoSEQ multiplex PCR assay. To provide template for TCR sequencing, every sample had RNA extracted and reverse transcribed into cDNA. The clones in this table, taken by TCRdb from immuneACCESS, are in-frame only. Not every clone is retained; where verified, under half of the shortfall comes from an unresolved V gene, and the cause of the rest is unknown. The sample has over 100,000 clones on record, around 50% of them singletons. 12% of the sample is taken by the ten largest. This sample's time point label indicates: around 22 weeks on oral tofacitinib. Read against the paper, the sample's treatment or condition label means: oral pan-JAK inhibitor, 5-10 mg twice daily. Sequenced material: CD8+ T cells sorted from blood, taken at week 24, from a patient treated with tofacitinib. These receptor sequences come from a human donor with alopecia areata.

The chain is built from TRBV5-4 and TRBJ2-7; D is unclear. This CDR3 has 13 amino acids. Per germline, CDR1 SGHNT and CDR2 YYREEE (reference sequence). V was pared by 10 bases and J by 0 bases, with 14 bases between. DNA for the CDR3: TGTGCCTCGCGTCGAACGAGCTCCTACGAGCAGTACTTC. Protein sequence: CASRRTSSYEQYF.

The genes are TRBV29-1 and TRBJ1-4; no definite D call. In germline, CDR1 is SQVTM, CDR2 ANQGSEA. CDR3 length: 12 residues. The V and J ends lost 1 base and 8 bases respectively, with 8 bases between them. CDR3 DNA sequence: TGCAGCGTTGAAGTAGGAGGGGAAAAACTGTTTTTT. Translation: CSVEVGGEKLFF. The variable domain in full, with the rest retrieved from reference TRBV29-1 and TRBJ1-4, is SAVISQKPSRDICQRGTSLTIQCQVDSQVTMMFWYRQQPGQSLTLIATANQGSEATYESGFVIDKFPISRPNLTFSTLTVSNMSPEDSSIYLCSVEVGGEKLFFGSGTQLSVL.

The CDR3 DNA reads as TGTGCCAGCAGCCCCGGGACAGATAGCAATCAGCCCCAGCATTTT. It codes for CASSPGTDSNQPQHF. The V gene is TRBV7-9, the J gene TRBJ1-5, with 7 bases lining up with TRBD1. This CDR3 has 15 residues. Trimming at V came to 5 bases and at J to 0 bases, leaving 4 bases not matched to a gene. In germline, CDR1 is SEHNR, CDR2 FQNEAQ (reference sequence).

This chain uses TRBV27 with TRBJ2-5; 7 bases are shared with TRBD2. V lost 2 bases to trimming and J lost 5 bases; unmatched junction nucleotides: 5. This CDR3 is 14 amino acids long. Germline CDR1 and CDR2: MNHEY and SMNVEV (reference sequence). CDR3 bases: TGTGCCAGCAGTTTAGTGGGGGGGACGGAGACCCAGTACTTC. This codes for CASSLVGGTETQYF.

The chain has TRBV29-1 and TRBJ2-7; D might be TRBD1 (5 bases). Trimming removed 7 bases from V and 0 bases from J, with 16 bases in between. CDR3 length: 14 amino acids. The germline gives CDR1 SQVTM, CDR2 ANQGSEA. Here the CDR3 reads CSALRSDNSYEQYF. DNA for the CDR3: TGCAGCGCCCTTAGATCGGACAACTCCTACGAGCAGTACTTC.

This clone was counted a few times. In DNA, the CDR3 is TGTGCCACTCGGGGAGGGGGGGCCAAGCAGTTCTTC. It translates to CATRGGGAKQFF. This chain links TRBV27 with TRBJ2-1, with TRBD2 as a possible D gene (7 bases). The germline V gene encodes CDR1 MNHEY and CDR2 SMNVEV (reference sequence). V lost 10 bases to trimming and J lost 11 bases, with 18 bases between them. The CDR3 loop spans 12 amino acids.

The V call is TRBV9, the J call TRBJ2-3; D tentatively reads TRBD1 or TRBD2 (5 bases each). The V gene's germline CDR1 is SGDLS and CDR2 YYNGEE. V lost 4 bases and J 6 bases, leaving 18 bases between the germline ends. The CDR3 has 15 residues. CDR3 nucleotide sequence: TGTGCCAGCAGCACCCTCGGGGCTAGCTCGGATACGCAGTATTTT. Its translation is CASSTLGASSDTQYF.

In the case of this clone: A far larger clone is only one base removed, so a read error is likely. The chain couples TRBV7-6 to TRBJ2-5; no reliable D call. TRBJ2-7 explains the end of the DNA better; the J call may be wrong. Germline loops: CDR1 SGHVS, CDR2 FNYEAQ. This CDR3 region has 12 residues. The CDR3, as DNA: TGTGCCAGCAGCCCGAGCTCCTACGAGCAGTACTTC. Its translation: CASSPSSYEQYF.

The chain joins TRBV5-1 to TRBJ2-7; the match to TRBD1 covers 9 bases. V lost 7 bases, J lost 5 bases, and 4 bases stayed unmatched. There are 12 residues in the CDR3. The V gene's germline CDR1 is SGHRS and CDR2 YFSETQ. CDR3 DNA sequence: TGCGCCAGCTGGGACAGGGTCCACGAGCAGTACTTC. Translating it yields CASWDRVHEQYF. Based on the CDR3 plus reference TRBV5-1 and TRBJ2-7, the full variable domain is KAGVTQTPRYLIKTRGQQVTLSCSPISGHRSVSWYQQTPGQGLQFLFEYFSETQRNKGNFPGRFSGRQFSNSRSEMNVSTLELGDSALYLCASWDRVHEQYFGPGTRLTVT.